Listed below are T cell receptor beta chains from one sample, sequenced in a study of identical twins. TCRdb ran MiXCR on the 5' RACE reads and lists one entry per CDR3 protein. Seen here are roughly 500,000 distinct CDR3 sequences, around 20% observed once, and the top ten hold about 0.91%. The same sample was also studied in work on T cells expressing NK-cell markers.

The sample taken for sequencing was CD4+ T cells sorted from blood. The receptors were sampled from a woman aged 18-29 years in good health. CDR3s include the opening cysteine and the closing phenylalanine or tryptophan. Each record gives: clone size, D gene, J gene, V gene, CDR3 DNA, CDR3 protein. The D gene is left open where the match is weak. For some rows the clone size is stated as once, few or many, or as a class when expanded; others skip it.

>once|TRBD1|TRBJ1-1|TRBV18
TGTGCCAGCTCAACGGGACAGGGTTTGACTGAAGCTTTCTTT
CASSTGQGLTEAFF
>.|TRBD2|TRBJ2-4|TRBV5-5
TGTGCCAGCAGCTTGACTAGCGGGAGTAAAAACATTCAGTACTTC
CASSLTSGSKNIQYF
>few|TRBD2|TRBJ2-3|TRBV20-1
TGCAGTGCGCGGACTAGCGGGGGGACCACAGATACGCAGTATTTT
CSARTSGGTTDTQYF
>.|TRBD2|TRBJ2-3|TRBV27
TGTGCCAGCATGCTAGCGGGGGGCACAGATACGCAGTATTTT
CASMLAGGTDTQYF
>.|.|TRBJ2-6|TRBV15
TGTGCCACCGGGGTAGGAAGCTCTGGGGCCAACGTCCTGACTTTC
CATGVGSSGANVLTF
>few|.|TRBJ2-7|TRBV7-2
TGTGCCAGCAGCTCGAACAGGGTATCCTACGAGCAGTACTTC
CASSSNRVSYEQYF
>.|TRBD2|TRBJ2-3|TRBV5-1
TGCGCCAGCAGCTTGGAGGCTAGCGGGAGAATAAATACGCAGTATTTT
CASSLEASGRINTQYF
>many|.|TRBJ1-2|TRBV20-1
TGCAGTGCGAAGGGTCAGAGCTACACCTTC
CSAKGQSYTF
>.|.|TRBJ2-7|TRBV5-6
TGTGCCAGCAGCTCCCCTGGGGCGGGATCGGTGCAGTACTTC
CASSSPGAGSVQYF
>.|TRBD2|TRBJ2-1|TRBV12-3/TRBV12-4
TGTGCCAGCACCTCAAGACTAGCAGGCGAGCAGTTCTTC
CASTSRLAGEQFF
>.|TRBD1|TRBJ2-1|TRBV20-1
TGCAGTGCTTTAACAGGGGGCGACTACAATGAGCAGTTCTTC
CSALTGGDYNEQFF
>few|TRBD2|TRBJ2-5|TRBV7-2
TGTGCCAGCAGCTTGGGACTAGCGGACAAGGCACAGTACTTC
CASSLGLADKAQYF
>.|TRBD1|TRBJ2-1|TRBV24-1
TGTGCCACCAGTGATGGTACCGGGACAGGATTCAATGAGCAGTTCTTC
CATSDGTGTGFNEQFF
>many|.|TRBJ2-3|TRBV29-1
TGCAGCGTTGGGGGGGGCACAGATACGCAGTATTTT
CSVGGGTDTQYF
>.|.|TRBJ1-1|TRBV29-1
TGCAGCGTTGTATACGAAACTACTGAAGCTTTCTTT
CSVVYETTEAFF
>.|.|TRBJ2-1|TRBV7-9
TGTGCCAGCAAAGCGGTTTCCTACAATGAGCAGTTCTTC
CASKAVSYNEQFF
>.|.|TRBJ1-1|TRBV20-1
TGCAGTGCTAGTCTCAGCATGAACACTGAAGCTTTCTTT
CSASLSMNTEAFF
>.|.|TRBJ2-3|TRBV10-2
TGCGCCAGCAGACGCACAGATACGCAGTATTTT
CASRRTDTQYF
>.|.|TRBJ1-5|TRBV20-1
TGCAGTGCTAGAGAGGACCACTCGGGGCCCCAGCATTTT
CSAREDHSGPQHF
>.|TRBD1|TRBJ2-2|TRBV19
TGTGCCAGTAGTATAAGGGCGACAGGGGGATCCGGGGAGCTGTTTTTT
CASSIRATGGSGELFF
>few|.|TRBJ1-2|TRBV5-1
TGCGCCAGCAGCTTCAACAGGGTGAGCGATGGCTACACCTTC
CASSFNRVSDGYTF
>many|.|TRBJ2-3|TRBV20-1
TGCAGTGCTAGAGATCCGAACACAGATACGCAGTATTTT
CSARDPNTDTQYF
>few|.|TRBJ2-3|TRBV2
TGTGCCAGCAGTGATGAACAAAGTTCAGGCTGGACGCAGTATTTT
CASSDEQSSGWTQYF
>.|TRBD1|TRBJ1-6|TRBV6-5
TGTGCCAGCAGTTATTTAAGGGGACAGGGGAATTCACCCCTCCACTTT
CASSYLRGQGNSPLHF
>.|.|TRBJ1-6|TRBV3-1
TGTGCCAGCAACCGTTTGGACAATTATTCACCCCTCCACTTT
CASNRLDNYSPLHF